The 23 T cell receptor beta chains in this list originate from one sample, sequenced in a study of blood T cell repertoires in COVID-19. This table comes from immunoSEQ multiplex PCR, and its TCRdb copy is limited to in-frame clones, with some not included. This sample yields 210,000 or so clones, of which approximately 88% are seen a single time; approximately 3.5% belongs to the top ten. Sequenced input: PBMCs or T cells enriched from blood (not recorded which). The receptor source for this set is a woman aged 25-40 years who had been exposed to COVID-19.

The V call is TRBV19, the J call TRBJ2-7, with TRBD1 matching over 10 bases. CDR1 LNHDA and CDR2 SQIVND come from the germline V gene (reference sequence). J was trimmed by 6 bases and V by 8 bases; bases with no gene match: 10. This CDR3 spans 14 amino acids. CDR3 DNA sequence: TGTGCCAGTGGAGCCGGGACAGGGGTGGGCGAGCAGTACTTC. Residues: CASGAGTGVGEQYF.

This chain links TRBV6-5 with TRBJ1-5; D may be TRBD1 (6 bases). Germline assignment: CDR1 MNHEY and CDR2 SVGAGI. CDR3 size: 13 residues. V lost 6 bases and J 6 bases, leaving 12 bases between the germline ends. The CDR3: CASRGLQGQPQHF. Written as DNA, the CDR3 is TGTGCCAGCAGAGGCCTACAGGGTCAGCCCCAGCATTTT.

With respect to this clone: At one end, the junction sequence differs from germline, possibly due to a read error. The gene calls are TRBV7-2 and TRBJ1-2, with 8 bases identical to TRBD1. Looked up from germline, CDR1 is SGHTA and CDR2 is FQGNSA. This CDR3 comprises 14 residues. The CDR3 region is CASSLAQGAIGYTF. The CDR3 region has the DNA TGTGCCAGCAGCCTAGCTCAGGGGGCTATAGGCTACACCTTC.

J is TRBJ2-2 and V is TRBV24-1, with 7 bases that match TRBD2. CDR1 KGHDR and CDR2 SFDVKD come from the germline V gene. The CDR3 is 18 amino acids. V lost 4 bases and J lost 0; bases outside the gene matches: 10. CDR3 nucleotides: TGTGCCACCAGTGACAAGACTAGCCTCCCCGCGAACACCGGGGAGCTGTTTTTT. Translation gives CATSDKTSLPANTGELFF.

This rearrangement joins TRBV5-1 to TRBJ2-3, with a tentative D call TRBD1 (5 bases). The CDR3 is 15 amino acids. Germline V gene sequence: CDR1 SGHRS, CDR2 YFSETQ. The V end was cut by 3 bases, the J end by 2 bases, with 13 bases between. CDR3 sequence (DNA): TGCGCCAGCAGCTCTAGGGGCAGGTCCACAGATACGCAGTATTTT. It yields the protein CASSSRGRSTDTQYF.

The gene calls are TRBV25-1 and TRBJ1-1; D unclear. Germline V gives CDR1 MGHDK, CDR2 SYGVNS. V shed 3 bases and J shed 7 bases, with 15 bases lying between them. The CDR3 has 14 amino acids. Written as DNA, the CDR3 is TGTGCCAGCAGTGACGGGATTCTCCAGAGTGAAGCTTTCTTT. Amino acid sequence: CASSDGILQSEAFF.

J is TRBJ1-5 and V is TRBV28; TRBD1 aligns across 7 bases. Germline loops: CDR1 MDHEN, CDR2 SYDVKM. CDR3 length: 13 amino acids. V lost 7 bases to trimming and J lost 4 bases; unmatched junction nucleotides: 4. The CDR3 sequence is CASTTGVNQPQHF. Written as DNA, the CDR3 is TGTGCCAGCACCACAGGGGTTAATCAGCCCCAGCATTTT.

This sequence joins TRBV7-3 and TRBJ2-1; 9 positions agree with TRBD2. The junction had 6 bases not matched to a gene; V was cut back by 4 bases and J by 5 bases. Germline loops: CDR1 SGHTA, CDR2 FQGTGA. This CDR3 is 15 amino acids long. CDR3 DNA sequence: TGTGCCAGCAGCTACACTAGCGGGCGCAACAATGAGCAGTTCTTC. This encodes CASSYTSGRNNEQFF.

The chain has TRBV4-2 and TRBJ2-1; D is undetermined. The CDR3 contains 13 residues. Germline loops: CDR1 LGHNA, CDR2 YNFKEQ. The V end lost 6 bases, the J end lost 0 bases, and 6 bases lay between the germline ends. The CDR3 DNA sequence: TGTGCCAGCAGACTGAGCTCCTACAATGAGCAGTTCTTC. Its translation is CASRLSSYNEQFF.

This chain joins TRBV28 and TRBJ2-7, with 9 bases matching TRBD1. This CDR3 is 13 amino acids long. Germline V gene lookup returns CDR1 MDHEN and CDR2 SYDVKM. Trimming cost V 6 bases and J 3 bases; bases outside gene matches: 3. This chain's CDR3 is CASRGQGDYEQYF. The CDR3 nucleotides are TGTGCCAGCAGGGGACAGGGCGACTACGAGCAGTACTTC.

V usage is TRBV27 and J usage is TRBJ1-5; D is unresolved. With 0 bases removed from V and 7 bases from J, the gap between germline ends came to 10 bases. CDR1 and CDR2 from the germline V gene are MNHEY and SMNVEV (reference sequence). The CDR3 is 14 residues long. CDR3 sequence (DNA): TGTGCCAGCAGTTTATCAGAGGGTTGGCAGCCCCAGCATTTT. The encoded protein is CASSLSEGWQPQHF.

The chain's CDR3 is CASSYRSGDGYTF. CDR3 DNA: TGTGCCAGCAGTTACCGGTCGGGGGATGGCTACACCTTC. The chain joins TRBV6-5 to TRBJ1-2; D perhaps matches TRBD1 (5 bases). The CDR3 length is 13 residues. Trimming shortened V by 2 bases and J by 6 bases, and 10 bases separated the two germline ends. The germline V gene has CDR1 MNHEY and CDR2 SVGAGI.

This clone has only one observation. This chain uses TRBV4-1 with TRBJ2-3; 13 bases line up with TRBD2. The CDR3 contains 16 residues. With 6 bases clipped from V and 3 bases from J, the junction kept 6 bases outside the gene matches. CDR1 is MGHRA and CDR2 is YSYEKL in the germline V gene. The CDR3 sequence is CASRPGTSGITDTQYF. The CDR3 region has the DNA TGCGCCAGCAGGCCAGGGACTAGCGGGATAACAGATACGCAGTATTTT.

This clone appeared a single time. The CDR3 loop is CASSLRRGGELFF. CDR3 coding DNA: TGTGCCAGCAGCCTCCGCAGAGGCGGGGAGCTGTTTTTT. The V call is TRBV13, the J call TRBJ2-2, with D unresolved. Germline CDR1 reads PRHDT; CDR2 reads FYEKMQ (reference sequence). This CDR3 spans 13 amino acids. Trimming took off 5 bases at V and 7 bases at J, with 11 bases between the two ends.

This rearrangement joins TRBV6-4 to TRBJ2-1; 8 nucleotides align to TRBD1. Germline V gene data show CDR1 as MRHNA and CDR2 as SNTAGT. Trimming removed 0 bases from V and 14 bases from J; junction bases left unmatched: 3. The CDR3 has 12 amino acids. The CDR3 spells CASSDSGQGEFF. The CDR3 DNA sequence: TGTGCCAGCAGTGACTCAGGACAGGGAGAGTTCTTC.

DNA of the CDR3: TGTGCCACCAGCAGAGATTATGGACAGCTCACTGAAGCTTTCTTT. As protein: CATSRDYGQLTEAFF. This chain links TRBV15 with TRBJ1-1, with a weak D call TRBD1 (6 bases). CDR3 size: 15 residues. CDR1 and CDR2 (germline): LNHNV, YYDKDF (reference sequence). The ends were cut back, 0 bases at V and 4 bases at J, with 12 bases in the middle. Supplemented by reference TRBV15 and TRBJ1-1, the full variable domain reads DAMVIQNPRYQVTQFGKPVTLSCSQTLNHNVMYWYQQKSSQAPKLLFHYYDKDFNNEADTPDNFQSRRPNTSFCFLDIRSPGLGDTAMYLCATSRDYGQLTEAFFGQGTRLTVV.

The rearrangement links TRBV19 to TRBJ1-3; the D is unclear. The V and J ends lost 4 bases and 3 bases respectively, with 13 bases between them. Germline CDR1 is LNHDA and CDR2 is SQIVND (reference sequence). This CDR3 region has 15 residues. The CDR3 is CASSTGDRVGNTIYF. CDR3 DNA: TGTGCCAGTAGTACCGGAGACCGTGTTGGAAACACCATATATTTT.

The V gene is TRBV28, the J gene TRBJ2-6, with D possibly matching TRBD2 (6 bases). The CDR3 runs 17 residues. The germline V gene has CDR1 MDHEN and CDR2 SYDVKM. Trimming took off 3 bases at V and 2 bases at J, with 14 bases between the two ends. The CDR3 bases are TGTGCCAGCAGTTTGGCAGGACTATGGGCTGGGGCCAACGTCCTGACTTTC. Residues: CASSLAGLWAGANVLTF.

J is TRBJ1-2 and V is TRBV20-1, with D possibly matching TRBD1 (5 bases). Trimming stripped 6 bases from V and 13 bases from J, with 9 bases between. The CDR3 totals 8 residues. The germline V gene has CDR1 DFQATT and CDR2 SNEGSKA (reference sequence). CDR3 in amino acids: CSAGLLTF. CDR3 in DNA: TGCAGTGCGGGACTTCTCACCTTC.

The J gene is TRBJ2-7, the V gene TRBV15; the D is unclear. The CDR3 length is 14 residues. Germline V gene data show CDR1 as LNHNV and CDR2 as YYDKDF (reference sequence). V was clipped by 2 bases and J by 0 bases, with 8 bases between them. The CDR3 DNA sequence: TGTGCCACCAGCAGACAGGCGCACTCCTACGAGCAGTACTTC. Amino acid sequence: CATSRQAHSYEQYF.

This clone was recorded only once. The CDR3 sequence: CASSGDRVRIQYF. CDR3 DNA: TGTGCCAGCAGCGGGGACAGGGTGAGAATTCAGTACTTC. This sequence joins TRBV11-2 and TRBJ2-4; 9 bases fit TRBD1. The CDR3 runs 13 residues. J lost 10 bases, V lost 5 bases, and 6 bases had no gene match. The germline V gene encodes CDR1 SGHAT and CDR2 FQNNGV.

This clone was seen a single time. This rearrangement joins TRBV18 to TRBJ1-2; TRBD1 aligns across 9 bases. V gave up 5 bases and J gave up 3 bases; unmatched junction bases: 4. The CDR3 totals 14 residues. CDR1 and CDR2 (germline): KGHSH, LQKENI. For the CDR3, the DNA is TGTGCCAGCTCAATACAGGGGGCGGACTATGGCTACACCTTC. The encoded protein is CASSIQGADYGYTF.

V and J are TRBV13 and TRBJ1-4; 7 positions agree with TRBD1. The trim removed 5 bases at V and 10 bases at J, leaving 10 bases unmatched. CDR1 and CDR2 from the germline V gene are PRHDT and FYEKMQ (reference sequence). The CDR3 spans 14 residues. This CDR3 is CASSAGTVRGKLFF. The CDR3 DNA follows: TGTGCCAGCAGCGCGGGGACAGTAAGGGGAAAACTGTTTTTT. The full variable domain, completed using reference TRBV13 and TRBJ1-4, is AAGVIQSPRHLIKEKRETATLKCYPIPRHDTVYWYQQGPGQDPQFLISFYEKMQSDKGSIPDRFSAQQFSDYHSELNMSSLELGDSALYFCASSAGTVRGKLFFGSGTQLSVL.